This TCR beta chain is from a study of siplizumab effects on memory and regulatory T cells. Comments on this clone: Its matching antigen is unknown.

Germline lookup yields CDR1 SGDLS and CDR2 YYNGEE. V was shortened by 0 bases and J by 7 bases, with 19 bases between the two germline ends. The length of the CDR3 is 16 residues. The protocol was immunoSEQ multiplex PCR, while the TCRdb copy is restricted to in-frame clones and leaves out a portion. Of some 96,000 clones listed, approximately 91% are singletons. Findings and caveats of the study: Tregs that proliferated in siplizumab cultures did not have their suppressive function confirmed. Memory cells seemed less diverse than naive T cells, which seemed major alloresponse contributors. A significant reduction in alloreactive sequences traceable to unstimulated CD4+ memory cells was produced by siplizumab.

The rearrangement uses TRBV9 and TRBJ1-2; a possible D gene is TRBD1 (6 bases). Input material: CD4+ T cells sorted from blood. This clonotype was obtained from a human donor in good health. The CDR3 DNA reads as TGTGCCAGCAGCGTAGAGGGGGTAAGGGCAGAGGGTGGCTACACCTTC. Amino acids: CASSVEGVRAEGGYTF.